These 10 T cell receptor beta chains share one sample of origin, sequenced in a study of shared clonotypes between healthy human individuals. Sequencing was performed with immunoSEQ multiplex PCR; in TCRdb, only in-frame clones are kept and a portion is missing. This sample has approximately 2,200,000 clones, with approximately 94% found just once. Positive CCR7 selection of CD45RO-negative cells yielded the naive CD8 cells, and terminally differentiated effector memory CD45RA+ cells were excluded. Sequencing input: naive CD8+ T cells from PBMCs. These receptors were collected from a man aged 18 to 30 in good health. Some clones in this sample may be carry-over from other donors' samples.

CDR3 DNA sequence: TGTGCCAGCGGCGACGGCCCGTACAATGAGCAGTTCTTC. This encodes CASGDGPYNEQFF. The rearrangement joins TRBV9 to TRBJ2-1; D is undetermined. V dropped 7 bases and J dropped 4 bases, with 12 bases sitting between them. CDR1 is SGDLS and CDR2 is YYNGEE in the germline V gene. The CDR3 sequence is 13 residues long.

This chain joins TRBV27 and TRBJ2-7; 9 nucleotides align to TRBD2. V dropped 5 bases and J dropped 3; count of bases not matched to a gene: 5. The CDR3 runs 14 residues. Germline loops: CDR1 MNHEY, CDR2 SMNVEV (reference sequence). The CDR3, as DNA: TGTGCCAGCAGTGATGGACTAGCGATCTACGAGCAGTACTTC. Translated, it gives CASSDGLAIYEQYF.

With regard to this clone: Other DNA sequences in this specimen translate into the identical CDR3. This chain links TRBV29-1 with TRBJ1-1; D unresolved. CDR3 size: 10 residues. Between the trimmed V and J ends, which lost 4 bases and 5 bases, there was a span of 5 bases. Per the germline V gene, CDR1 is SQVTM and CDR2 is ANQGSEA. The CDR3 reads CSVVGTEAFF. CDR3 DNA: TGCAGCGTTGTGGGAACTGAAGCTTTCTTT.

The V and J genes are TRBV10-3 and TRBJ2-7; 9 bases agree with TRBD2. The CDR3 runs 15 residues. The germline gives CDR1 ENHRY, CDR2 SYGVKD. Trimming removed 2 bases from V and 5 bases from J; junction bases left unmatched: 7. This CDR3 is CAISEPGLASHEQYF. In DNA, the CDR3 is TGTGCCATCAGTGAGCCAGGACTAGCGTCCCACGAGCAGTACTTC.

The chain combines TRBV28 with TRBJ1-1, with D maybe TRBD1 (5 bases). The germline gives CDR1 MDHEN, CDR2 SYDVKM. V lost 7 bases to trimming and J lost 7 bases, with 16 bases between them. The CDR3 totals 13 residues. The DNA of the CDR3 is TGTGCCAGCAACGGTTTAGGGGAGGTTGAAGCTTTCTTT. Amino acids: CASNGLGEVEAFF.

Only one count was recorded for this clone. Other nucleotide sequences in the sample specify the same CDR3. The rearrangement joins TRBV5-1 to TRBJ2-1; the match to TRBD2 covers 9 bases. CDR1 and CDR2 (germline): SGHRS, YFSETQ. The CDR3 is made up of 16 amino acids. With 0 bases clipped from V and 6 bases from J, the junction kept 7 bases outside the gene matches. As DNA, the CDR3 is TGCGCCAGCAGCTTGGCGCGGCTAGCGGGGACCAATGAGCAGTTCTTC. Translated, it gives CASSLARLAGTNEQFF.

The chain employs TRBV27 and TRBJ1-2, with TRBD1 identical over 11 bases. The CDR3 loop spans 18 amino acids. Germline trimming cut 4 bases from V and 0 bases from J; bases unmatched to any gene: 10. CDR1 is MNHEY and CDR2 is SMNVEV in the germline V gene (reference sequence). Here the CDR3 reads CASSSRPGQGAANYGYTF. The CDR3 DNA sequence: TGTGCCAGCAGTTCCCGACCAGGACAGGGGGCTGCTAACTATGGCTACACCTTC.

The chain joins TRBV7-9 to TRBJ2-2; D may be TRBD2 (6 bases). Germline CDR1 SEHNR, CDR2 FQNEAQ (reference sequence). The V gene lost 1 base and the J gene lost 3 bases, with 12 bases spanning the gap. The CDR3 contains 16 residues. CDR3 sequence reads: CASSLDYQRDTGELFF. The CDR3 DNA sequence: TGTGCCAGCAGCTTAGACTACCAGCGGGACACCGGGGAGCTGTTTTTT.

This chain links TRBV7-9 with TRBJ1-5; D perhaps matches TRBD1 (5 bases). Germline assignment: CDR1 SEHNR and CDR2 FQNEAQ (reference sequence). CDR3 length: 14 amino acids. The V end lost 9 bases, the J end lost 5 bases, and 17 bases lay between the germline ends. Here the CDR3 DNA reads TGTGCCAGTAGCCATGCGGGGCTTGATCAGCCCCAGCATTTT. It specifies CASSHAGLDQPQHF.

The chain couples TRBV7-6 to TRBJ2-7; 9 positions agree with TRBD2. The CDR3 contains 17 residues. The junction had 13 bases not matched to a gene; V was cut back by 5 bases and J by 2 bases. Per germline, CDR1 SGHVS and CDR2 FNYEAQ. Written as DNA, the CDR3 is TGTGCCAGCAGCCCCTCGGCCGGGACTAGCTACGCCTACGAGCAGTACTTC. Amino acids: CASSPSAGTSYAYEQYF. Looking up the rest from reference TRBV7-6 and TRBJ2-7 gives the full variable domain: GAGVSQSPRYKVTKRGQDVALRCDPISGHVSLYWYRQALGQGPEFLTYFNYEAQQDKSGLPNDRFSAERPEGSISTLTIQRTEQRDSAMYRCASSPSAGTSYAYEQYFGPGTRLTVT.